One and the same sample provided the 6 T cell receptor beta chains below, sequenced in a study of regulatory dendritic cells for organ transplantation. Using immunoSEQ multiplex PCR, the repertoire was profiled, and TCRdb retains in-frame clones only, with some absent. The table has more than 35,000 clones, under 95% seen once; the top ten hold about 0.11%. Sequenced: naive CD8+ T cells from blood. Subset of the sample: CD45RA+ naive T cells. All receptors come from a human donor in good health.

The CDR3, as DNA: TGTGCCTTCGAATTCAAAACCGCGTACGAGCAGTACTTC. Translating it yields CAFEFKTAYEQYF. The V call is TRBV30, the J call TRBJ2-7; D unclear. The CDR3 has 13 residues. V was clipped by 7 bases and J by 4 bases, with 17 bases between them. Germline values: CDR1 GTSNPN, CDR2 SVGIG (reference sequence).

The V call is TRBV15, the J call TRBJ2-2; TRBD2 matches 10 bases. There are 17 residues in the CDR3. The germline gives CDR1 LNHNV, CDR2 YYDKDF (reference sequence). V shed 0 bases and J 7 bases; nucleotides not matched to a gene: 8. Written as DNA, the CDR3 is TGTGCCACCAGCAGAGATTTAGCGGGAGGTATTAACGGGGAGCTGTTTTTT. It encodes CATSRDLAGGINGELFF.

The chain carries TRBV9 and TRBJ1-1; no firm D call. Germline CDR1 SGDLS, CDR2 YYNGEE. Trimming removed 2 bases from V and 0 bases from J, with 11 bases in between. The CDR3 is made up of 15 amino acids. The CDR3 spells CASSVAEGMNTEAFF. The CDR3 DNA follows: TGTGCCAGCAGCGTCGCGGAGGGCATGAACACTGAAGCTTTCTTT.

V usage is TRBV4-1 and J usage is TRBJ1-1; D perhaps matches TRBD1 (5 bases). V was shortened by 1 base and J by 6 bases, with 18 bases between the two germline ends. Germline CDR1 reads MGHRA; CDR2 reads YSYEKL. The length of the CDR3 is 16 residues. The DNA for the CDR3 is TGCGCCAGCAGCCAAGTAGGTAGGGGAGGGATCTCTGAAGCTTTCTTT. Translated, it gives CASSQVGRGGISEAFF.

V is TRBV7-3 and J is TRBJ2-3; TRBD2 agrees at 7 bases. The CDR3 sequence is 15 residues long. Trimming took 5 bases from V and 5 from J; bases not matched to a gene: 10. From germline, CDR1 is SGHTA and CDR2 FQGTGA. The CDR3 loop reads CASSIVAGVRDTQYF. CDR3 DNA sequence: TGTGCCAGCAGCATAGTGGCGGGGGTTAGAGATACGCAGTATTTT.

This chain links TRBV7-2 with TRBJ2-7; either TRBD1 or TRBD2 may supply D (5 bases each). Germline loops: CDR1 SGHTA, CDR2 FQGNSA. The CDR3 is 15 residues long. V shed 2 bases and J shed 5 bases, with 16 bases lying between them. The CDR3, as DNA: TGTGCCAGCAGCTTATGGGGGAACCGTTTCGACGAGCAGTACTTC. Residues: CASSLWGNRFDEQYF.